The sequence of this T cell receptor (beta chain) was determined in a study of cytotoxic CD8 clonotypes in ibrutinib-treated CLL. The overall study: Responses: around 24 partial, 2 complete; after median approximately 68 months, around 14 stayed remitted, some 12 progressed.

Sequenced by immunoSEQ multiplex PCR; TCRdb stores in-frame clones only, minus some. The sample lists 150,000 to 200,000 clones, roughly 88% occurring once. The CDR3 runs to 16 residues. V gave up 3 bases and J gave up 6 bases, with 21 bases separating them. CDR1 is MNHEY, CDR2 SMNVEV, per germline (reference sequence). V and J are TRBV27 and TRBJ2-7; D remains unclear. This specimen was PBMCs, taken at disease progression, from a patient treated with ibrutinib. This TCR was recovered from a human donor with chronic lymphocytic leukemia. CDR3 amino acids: CASSFPTRTEFPEQYF. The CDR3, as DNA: TGTGCCAGCAGTTTCCCCACGAGGACGGAATTCCCCGAGCAGTACTTC.